Listed below are T cell receptor beta chains from one sample, sequenced in a study of blood T cell repertoires in COVID-19. Assay used: immunoSEQ multiplex PCR; TCRdb lists only in-frame clones, some missing. Of some 80,000 clones in the sample, around 80% were seen once. Sequencing was performed on peripheral blood. All receptors derive from a human donor in a cohort sampled during active COVID-19. Both conserved end residues are part of each CDR3. D genes are given only for firm matches. The size field is filled for only some rows; it gives once, few, many or a size class.

v_call: TRBV5-1; d_call: TRBD1; clone_size: NA; j_call: TRBJ2-7; cdr3_aa: CASSLGTGRSYEQYF; cdr3_nt: TGCGCCAGCAGCTTGGGGACAGGGAGGTCGTACGAGCAGTACTTC
v_call: TRBV5-4; d_call: TRBD1; clone_size: NA; j_call: TRBJ1-2; cdr3_aa: CASSTGQERGYTF; cdr3_nt: TGTGCCAGCAGCACTGGACAGGAACGTGGCTACACCTTC
v_call: TRBV4-1; d_call: TRBD1; clone_size: NA; j_call: TRBJ1-3; cdr3_aa: CASSLLDRAGNTIYF; cdr3_nt: TGCGCCAGCAGCCTCCTGGACAGGGCTGGAAACACCATATATTTT
v_call: TRBV5-5; d_call: TRBD1; clone_size: NA; j_call: TRBJ1-6; cdr3_aa: CASSSRQGRSLDNSPLHF; cdr3_nt: TGTGCCAGCAGCTCAAGACAGGGTCGGAGTTTAGATAATTCACCCCTCCACTTT
v_call: TRBV5-1; d_call: NA; clone_size: NA; j_call: TRBJ1-1; cdr3_aa: CASSFRTAANTEAFF; cdr3_nt: TGCGCCAGCAGCTTCCGGACAGCAGCGAACACTGAAGCTTTCTTT
v_call: TRBV10-3; d_call: TRBD1; clone_size: NA; j_call: TRBJ2-7; cdr3_aa: CAIRRDSYEQYF; cdr3_nt: TGTGCCATCAGACGGGACAGCTACGAGCAGTACTTC
v_call: TRBV7-6; d_call: TRBD1; clone_size: few; j_call: TRBJ2-2; cdr3_aa: CASSPGTGATGELFF; cdr3_nt: TGTGCCAGCAGCCCGGGGACAGGGGCCACCGGGGAGCTGTTTTTT
v_call: TRBV11-3; d_call: NA; clone_size: NA; j_call: TRBJ1-5; cdr3_aa: CASSLTGPWPQHF; cdr3_nt: TGTGCCAGCAGCTTAACAGGGCCATGGCCCCAGCATTTT
v_call: TRBV5-1; d_call: NA; clone_size: NA; j_call: TRBJ1-1; cdr3_aa: CASSYDRNTEAFF; cdr3_nt: TGCGCCAGCAGTTATGACAGGAACACTGAAGCTTTCTTT
v_call: TRBV3-1/TRBV3-2; d_call: NA; clone_size: NA; j_call: TRBJ1-1; cdr3_aa: CASSPRQLFTEAFF; cdr3_nt: TGTGCCAGCAGCCCCAGACAGCTTTTTACTGAAGCTTTCTTT
v_call: TRBV7-3; d_call: TRBD1; clone_size: few; j_call: TRBJ2-7; cdr3_aa: CASSLGTGAHEQYF; cdr3_nt: TGTGCCAGCAGCTTAGGGACAGGGGCCCACGAGCAGTACTTC
v_call: TRBV6-5; d_call: TRBD1; clone_size: NA; j_call: TRBJ1-1; cdr3_aa: CASTLGGTVNTEAFF; cdr3_nt: TGTGCCAGCACCCTAGGGGGGACAGTTAACACTGAAGCTTTCTTT
v_call: TRBV6-5; d_call: NA; clone_size: few; j_call: TRBJ2-5; cdr3_aa: CASSYDSQETQYF; cdr3_nt: TGTGCCAGCAGTTACGACTCGCAAGAGACCCAGTACTTC
v_call: TRBV18; d_call: NA; clone_size: NA; j_call: TRBJ2-5; cdr3_aa: CASSPIENQETQYF; cdr3_nt: TGTGCCAGCTCACCGATAGAAAACCAAGAGACCCAGTACTTC
v_call: TRBV15; d_call: NA; clone_size: NA; j_call: TRBJ1-6; cdr3_aa: CATSDLAGLNSPLHF; cdr3_nt: TGTGCCACCAGCGACCTCGCGGGGCTGAATTCACCCCTCCACTTT
v_call: TRBV4-1; d_call: TRBD2; clone_size: NA; j_call: TRBJ2-5; cdr3_aa: CASSQGVAGGEETQYF; cdr3_nt: TGCGCCAGCAGCCAAGGTGTAGCGGGGGGCGAAGAGACCCAGTACTTC
v_call: TRBV5-1; d_call: TRBD1; clone_size: NA; j_call: TRBJ1-2; cdr3_aa: CASSLTETGDGYTF; cdr3_nt: TGCGCCAGCAGCTTGACGGAAACAGGGGATGGCTACACCTTC
v_call: TRBV6-2/TRBV6-3; d_call: NA; clone_size: NA; j_call: TRBJ1-2; cdr3_aa: CASSYSTRGNGYTF; cdr3_nt: TGTGCCAGCAGTTACTCGACAAGGGGCAATGGCTACACCTTC
v_call: TRBV20-1; d_call: NA; clone_size: few; j_call: TRBJ1-5; cdr3_aa: CSARSGVLQHF; cdr3_nt: TGCAGTGCAAGGTCGGGGGTACTCCAGCATTTT
v_call: TRBV11-2; d_call: TRBD1; clone_size: NA; j_call: TRBJ1-6; cdr3_aa: CASSSAGTVVSPLHF; cdr3_nt: TGTGCCAGCAGCTCAGCCGGGACAGTAGTTTCACCCCTCCACTTT
v_call: TRBV6-1; d_call: NA; clone_size: NA; j_call: TRBJ1-1; cdr3_aa: CASSERWATEAFF; cdr3_nt: TGTGCCAGCAGTGAAAGGTGGGCCACTGAAGCTTTCTTT
v_call: TRBV4-1; d_call: NA; clone_size: NA; j_call: TRBJ1-1; cdr3_aa: CASSPRVGTEAFF; cdr3_nt: TGCGCCAGCAGCCCTCGGGTGGGCACTGAAGCTTTCTTT
v_call: TRBV5-1; d_call: NA; clone_size: NA; j_call: TRBJ2-7; cdr3_aa: CASSPSEPRYEQYF; cdr3_nt: TGCGCCAGCAGCCCTTCAGAACCTCGCTACGAGCAGTACTTC
v_call: TRBV19; d_call: NA; clone_size: NA; j_call: TRBJ1-1; cdr3_aa: CASSIRSRVGEAFF; cdr3_nt: TGTGCCAGTAGTATAAGGTCCCGGGTAGGTGAAGCTTTCTTT
v_call: TRBV6-6; d_call: NA; clone_size: NA; j_call: TRBJ1-2; cdr3_aa: CASSLGQDNYGYTF; cdr3_nt: TGTGCCAGCAGTTTGGGGCAGGATAACTATGGCTACACCTTC
v_call: TRBV19; d_call: TRBD2; clone_size: once; j_call: TRBJ2-5; cdr3_aa: CASSILAGGTQETQYF; cdr3_nt: TGTGCCAGTAGTATTCTAGCGGGGGGAACTCAAGAGACCCAGTACTTC
v_call: TRBV23-1; d_call: TRBD2; clone_size: NA; j_call: TRBJ2-1; cdr3_aa: CASSQIAGGYNEQFF; cdr3_nt: TGCGCCAGCAGTCAAATTGCGGGGGGATACAATGAGCAGTTCTTC
v_call: TRBV5-1; d_call: NA; clone_size: NA; j_call: TRBJ1-5; cdr3_aa: CASSLEDRNQPQHF; cdr3_nt: TGCGCCAGCAGCTTGGAGGACAGAAATCAGCCCCAGCATTTT
v_call: TRBV7-6; d_call: NA; clone_size: NA; j_call: TRBJ1-2; cdr3_aa: CASSLDGIGGYTF; cdr3_nt: TGTGCCAGCAGCTTGGACGGGATAGGTGGCTACACCTTC
v_call: TRBV5-1; d_call: NA; clone_size: few; j_call: TRBJ1-3; cdr3_aa: CASSLVGAHGNTIYF; cdr3_nt: TGCGCCAGCAGCTTGGTAGGGGCACACGGAAACACCATATATTTT
v_call: TRBV11-2; d_call: TRBD1; clone_size: NA; j_call: TRBJ1-4; cdr3_aa: CASSLGTVNEKLFF; cdr3_nt: TGTGCCAGCAGCCTAGGGACAGTTAATGAAAAACTGTTTTTT
v_call: TRBV7-2; d_call: NA; clone_size: once; j_call: TRBJ1-3; cdr3_aa: CASSRGVPGPLNTIYF; cdr3_nt: TGTGCCAGCAGCAGGGGCGTGCCAGGACCTTTGAACACCATATATTTT
v_call: TRBV5-4; d_call: TRBD1; clone_size: NA; j_call: TRBJ2-7; cdr3_aa: CASSFPGQGYEQYF; cdr3_nt: TGTGCCAGCAGCTTTCCGGGACAGGGCTACGAGCAGTACTTC
v_call: TRBV27; d_call: NA; clone_size: NA; j_call: TRBJ1-6; cdr3_aa: CASSPRTEINSPLHF; cdr3_nt: TGTGCCAGCAGTCCTCGGACAGAAATAAATTCACCCCTCCACTTT
v_call: TRBV3-1/TRBV3-2; d_call: NA; clone_size: NA; j_call: TRBJ1-3; cdr3_aa: CASSPRDTGSGNTIYF; cdr3_nt: TGTGCCAGCAGCCCTAGGGACACCGGCTCTGGAAACACCATATATTTT
v_call: TRBV18; d_call: NA; clone_size: few; j_call: TRBJ1-1; cdr3_aa: CASSSRVTEAFF; cdr3_nt: TGTGCCAGCTCATCCAGGGTTACTGAAGCTTTCTTT
v_call: TRBV11-2; d_call: NA; clone_size: NA; j_call: TRBJ1-6; cdr3_aa: CASTVRTAYNSPLHF; cdr3_nt: TGTGCCAGCACCGTAAGGACAGCTTATAATTCACCCCTCCACTTT
v_call: TRBV7-2; d_call: NA; clone_size: NA; j_call: TRBJ1-1; cdr3_aa: CASSSLVKSAEAFF; cdr3_nt: TGTGCCAGCAGCTCCCTGGTCAAAAGCGCTGAAGCTTTCTTT
v_call: TRBV5-1; d_call: NA; clone_size: NA; j_call: TRBJ1-5; cdr3_aa: CASSPSGLGAGQPQHF; cdr3_nt: TGCGCCAGCAGCCCGTCGGGTTTGGGGGCTGGGCAGCCCCAGCATTTT
v_call: TRBV7-9; d_call: TRBD2; clone_size: few; j_call: TRBJ2-1; cdr3_aa: CASSSSGVTSYNEQFF; cdr3_nt: TGTGCCAGCAGCAGTAGCGGGGTTACCTCCTACAATGAGCAGTTCTTC
v_call: TRBV27; d_call: NA; clone_size: NA; j_call: TRBJ1-1; cdr3_aa: CASSLGGLYTEAFF; cdr3_nt: TGTGCCAGCAGTTTGGGGGGATTATACACTGAAGCTTTCTTT
v_call: TRBV19; d_call: NA; clone_size: NA; j_call: TRBJ1-2; cdr3_aa: CASRDSFYGYTF; cdr3_nt: TGTGCCAGTAGGGACAGCTTCTATGGCTACACCTTC
v_call: TRBV18; d_call: NA; clone_size: NA; j_call: TRBJ2-7; cdr3_aa: CASSPPGRLSYEQYF; cdr3_nt: TGTGCCAGCTCACCACCGGGCAGGCTGTCCTACGAGCAGTACTTC
v_call: TRBV24-1; d_call: NA; clone_size: NA; j_call: TRBJ2-7; cdr3_aa: CATSDRATGEQYF; cdr3_nt: TGTGCCACCAGTGACCGCGCCACAGGGGAGCAGTACTTC
v_call: TRBV19; d_call: TRBD1; clone_size: NA; j_call: TRBJ1-2; cdr3_aa: CASSLGTGPWRTF; cdr3_nt: TGTGCCAGTAGTCTCGGGACAGGGCCTTGGCGAACCTTC
v_call: TRBV5-1; d_call: NA; clone_size: NA; j_call: TRBJ2-3; cdr3_aa: CASSLGRDSVTDTQYF; cdr3_nt: TGCGCCAGCAGCTTAGGGCGGGACTCAGTCACAGATACGCAGTATTTT
v_call: TRBV12-3/TRBV12-4; d_call: NA; clone_size: NA; j_call: TRBJ1-5; cdr3_aa: CASSLGSPQHF; cdr3_nt: TGTGCCAGCAGTTTAGGTTCTCCCCAGCATTTT
v_call: TRBV7-4; d_call: NA; clone_size: NA; j_call: TRBJ2-7; cdr3_aa: CASSLGGLDYEQYF; cdr3_nt: TGTGCCAGCAGCTTGGGGGGGCTCGACTACGAGCAGTACTTC
v_call: TRBV7-9; d_call: NA; clone_size: NA; j_call: TRBJ2-7; cdr3_aa: CASSPVQEQYF; cdr3_nt: TGTGCCAGCAGCCCCGTGCAGGAGCAGTACTTC
v_call: TRBV5-1; d_call: NA; clone_size: NA; j_call: TRBJ2-7; cdr3_aa: CASSSSGTPSSYEQYF; cdr3_nt: TGCGCCAGCAGCTCCTCCGGGACACCCAGCTCCTACGAGCAGTACTTC
v_call: TRBV7-2; d_call: NA; clone_size: NA; j_call: TRBJ2-7; cdr3_aa: CASIDPRPSSGRGNYEQYF; cdr3_nt: TGTGCCAGCATCGACCCTCGCCCCTCGTCAGGAAGAGGGAACTACGAGCAGTACTTC
v_call: TRBV7-2; d_call: TRBD1; clone_size: NA; j_call: TRBJ1-4; cdr3_aa: CASSPGQNEKLFF; cdr3_nt: TGTGCCAGCAGCCCGGGACAGAATGAAAAACTGTTTTTT
v_call: TRBV10-3; d_call: TRBD1; clone_size: NA; j_call: TRBJ2-5; cdr3_aa: CAISLSGQEETQYF; cdr3_nt: TGTGCCATCAGTCTGTCGGGACAGGAAGAGACCCAGTACTTC
v_call: TRBV5-5; d_call: NA; clone_size: NA; j_call: TRBJ1-3; cdr3_aa: CASSSPGGNRLSSGNTIYF; cdr3_nt: TGTGCCAGCAGCTCCCCTGGTGGAAACAGGTTAAGCTCTGGAAACACCATATATTTT
v_call: TRBV11-1; d_call: NA; clone_size: NA; j_call: TRBJ2-7; cdr3_aa: CASSLSEGVYYEQYF; cdr3_nt: TGTGCCAGCAGCTTGTCCGAAGGGGTTTACTACGAGCAGTACTTC
v_call: TRBV2; d_call: TRBD1; clone_size: NA; j_call: TRBJ1-5; cdr3_aa: CASSGPWDRGPYSNQPQHF; cdr3_nt: TGTGCCAGCAGTGGGCCGTGGGACAGGGGCCCTTATAGCAATCAGCCCCAGCATTTT
v_call: TRBV4-2; d_call: NA; clone_size: NA; j_call: TRBJ1-1; cdr3_aa: CASSREARVETEAFF; cdr3_nt: TGTGCCAGCAGCCGAGAGGCCAGGGTTGAGACTGAAGCTTTCTTT